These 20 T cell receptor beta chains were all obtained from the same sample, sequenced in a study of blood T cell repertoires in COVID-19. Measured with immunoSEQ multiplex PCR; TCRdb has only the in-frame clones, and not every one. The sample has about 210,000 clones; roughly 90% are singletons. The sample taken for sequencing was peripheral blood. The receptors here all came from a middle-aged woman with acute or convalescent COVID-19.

CDR3 nucleotides: TGCGCCAGCAGCTTGGAAGGACAGGGCGGTGAAAAACTGTTTTTT. Amino acids: CASSLEGQGGEKLFF. The chain combines TRBV5-1 with TRBJ1-4; TRBD1 matches 8 bases. The CDR3 loop spans 15 amino acids. Germline assignment: CDR1 SGHRS and CDR2 YFSETQ. V dropped 0 bases and J dropped 7; count of bases not matched to a gene: 5.

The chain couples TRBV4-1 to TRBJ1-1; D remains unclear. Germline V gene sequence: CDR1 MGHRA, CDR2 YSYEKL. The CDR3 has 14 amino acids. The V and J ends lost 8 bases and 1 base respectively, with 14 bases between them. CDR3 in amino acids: CASGAHAGNTEAFF. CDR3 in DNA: TGCGCCAGCGGCGCCCACGCGGGGAACACTGAAGCTTTCTTT.

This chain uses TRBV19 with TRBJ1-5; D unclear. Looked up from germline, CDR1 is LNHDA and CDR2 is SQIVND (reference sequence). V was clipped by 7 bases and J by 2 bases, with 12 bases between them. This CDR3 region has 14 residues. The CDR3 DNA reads TGTGCCAGTACCGGTTACTACCGCAATCAGCCCCAGCATTTT. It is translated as CASTGYYRNQPQHF.

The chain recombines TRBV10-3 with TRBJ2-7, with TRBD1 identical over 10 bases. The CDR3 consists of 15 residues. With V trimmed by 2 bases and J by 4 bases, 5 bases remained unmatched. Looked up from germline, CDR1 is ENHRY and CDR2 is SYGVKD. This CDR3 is CAISEPDRGLYEQYV. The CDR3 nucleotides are TGTGCCATCAGTGAGCCCGACAGGGGGCTGTACGAGCAGTACGTC.

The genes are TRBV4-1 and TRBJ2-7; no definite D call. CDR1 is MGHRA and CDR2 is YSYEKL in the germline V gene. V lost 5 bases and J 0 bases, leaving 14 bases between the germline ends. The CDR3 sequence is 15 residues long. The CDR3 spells CASSLPLGDSYEQYV. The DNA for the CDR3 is TGCGCCAGCAGCTTACCCTTAGGAGACTCCTACGAGCAGTACGTC.

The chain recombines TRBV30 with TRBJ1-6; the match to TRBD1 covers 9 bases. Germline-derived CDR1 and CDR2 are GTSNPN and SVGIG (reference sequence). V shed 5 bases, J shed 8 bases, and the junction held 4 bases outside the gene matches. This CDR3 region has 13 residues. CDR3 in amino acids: CAWSRQGDSPLHF. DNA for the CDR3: TGTGCCTGGTCACGACAGGGGGATTCACCCCTCCACTTT.

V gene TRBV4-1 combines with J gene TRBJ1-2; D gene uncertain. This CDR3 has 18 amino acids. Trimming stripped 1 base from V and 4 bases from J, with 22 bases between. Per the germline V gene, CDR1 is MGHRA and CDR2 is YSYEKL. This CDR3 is CASSQAQSMGQSGYGYTF. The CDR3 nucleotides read TGCGCCAGCAGCCAAGCCCAGTCCATGGGCCAGTCAGGCTATGGCTACACCTTC.

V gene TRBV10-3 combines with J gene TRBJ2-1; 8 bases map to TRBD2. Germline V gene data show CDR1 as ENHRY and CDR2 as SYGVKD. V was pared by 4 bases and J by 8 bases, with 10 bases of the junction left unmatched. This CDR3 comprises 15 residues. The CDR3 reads CAISAGTRVRDEQFF. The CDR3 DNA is TGTGCCATCAGTGCCGGGACTAGGGTCCGCGATGAGCAGTTCTTC.

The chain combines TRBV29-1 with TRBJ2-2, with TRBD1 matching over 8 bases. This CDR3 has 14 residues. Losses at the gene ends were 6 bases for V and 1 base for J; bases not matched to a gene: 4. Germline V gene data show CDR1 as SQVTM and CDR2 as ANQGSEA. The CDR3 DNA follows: TGCAGCGTGAGGACAGGGCTGAACACCGGGGAGCTGTTTTTT. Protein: CSVRTGLNTGELFF.

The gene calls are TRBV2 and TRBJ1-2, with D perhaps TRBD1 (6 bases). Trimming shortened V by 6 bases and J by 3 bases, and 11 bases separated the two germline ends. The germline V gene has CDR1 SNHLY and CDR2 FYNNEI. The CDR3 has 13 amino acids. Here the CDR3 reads CASSRQVDYGYTF. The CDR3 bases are TGTGCCAGCAGCCGACAGGTCGACTATGGCTACACCTTC. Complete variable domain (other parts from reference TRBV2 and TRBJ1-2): EPEVTQTPSHQVTQMGQEVILRCVPISNHLYFYWYRQILGQKVEFLVSFYNNEISEKSEIFDDQFSVERPDGSNFTLKIRSTKLEDSAMYFCASSRQVDYGYTFGSGTRLTVV.

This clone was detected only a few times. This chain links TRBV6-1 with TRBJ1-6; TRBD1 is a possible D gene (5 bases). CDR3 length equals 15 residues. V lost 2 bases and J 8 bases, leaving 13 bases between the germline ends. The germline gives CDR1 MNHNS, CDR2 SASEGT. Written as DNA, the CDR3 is TGTGCCAGCAGTGAATCGAGGAGGGACTATTCACCCCTCCACTTT. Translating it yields CASSESRRDYSPLHF.

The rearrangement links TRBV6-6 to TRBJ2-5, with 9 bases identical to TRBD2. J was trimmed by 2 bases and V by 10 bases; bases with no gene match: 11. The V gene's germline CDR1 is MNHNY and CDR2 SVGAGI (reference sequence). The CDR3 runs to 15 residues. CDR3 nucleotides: TGTGCCACGGCACTTCTAGCGGGGACGCAAGAGACCCAGTACTTC. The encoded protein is CATALLAGTQETQYF.

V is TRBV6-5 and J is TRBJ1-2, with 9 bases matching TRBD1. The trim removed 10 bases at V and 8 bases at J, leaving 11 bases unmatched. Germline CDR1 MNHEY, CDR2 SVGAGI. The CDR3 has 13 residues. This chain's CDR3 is CAITPQGAGGYTF. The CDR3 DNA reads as TGTGCCATTACCCCACAGGGGGCTGGAGGCTACACCTTC.

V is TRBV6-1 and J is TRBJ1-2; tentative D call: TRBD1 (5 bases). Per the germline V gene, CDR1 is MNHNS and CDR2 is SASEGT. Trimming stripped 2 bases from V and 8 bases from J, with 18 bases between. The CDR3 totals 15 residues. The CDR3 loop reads CASSEIYGGSFGYTF. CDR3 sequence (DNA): TGTGCCAGCAGTGAAATCTACGGGGGGAGTTTCGGCTACACCTTC.

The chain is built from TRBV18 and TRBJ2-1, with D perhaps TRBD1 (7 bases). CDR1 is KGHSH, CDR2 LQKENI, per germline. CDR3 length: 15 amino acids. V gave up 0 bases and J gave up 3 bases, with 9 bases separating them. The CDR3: CASSPPQGGYNEQFF. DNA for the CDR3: TGTGCCAGCTCACCACCGCAGGGGGGCTACAATGAGCAGTTCTTC.

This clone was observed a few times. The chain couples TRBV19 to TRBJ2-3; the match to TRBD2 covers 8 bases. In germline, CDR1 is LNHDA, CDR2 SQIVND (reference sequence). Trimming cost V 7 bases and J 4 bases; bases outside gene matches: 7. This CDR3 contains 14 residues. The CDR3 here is CASTIRGGSDTQYF. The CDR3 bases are TGTGCCAGTACCATCCGGGGGGGATCAGATACGCAGTATTTT. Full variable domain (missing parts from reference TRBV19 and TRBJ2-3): DGGITQSPKYLFRKEGQNVTLSCEQNLNHDAMYWYRQDPGQGLRLIYYSQIVNDFQKGDIAEGYSVSREKKESFPLTVTSAQKNPTAFYLCASTIRGGSDTQYFGPGTRLTVL.

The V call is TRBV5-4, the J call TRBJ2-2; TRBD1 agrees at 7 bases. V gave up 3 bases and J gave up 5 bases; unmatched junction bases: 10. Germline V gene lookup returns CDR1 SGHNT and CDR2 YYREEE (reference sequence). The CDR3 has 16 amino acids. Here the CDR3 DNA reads TGTGCCAGCAGCTCCCGACAGGGTTTATTTACCGGGGAGCTGTTTTTT. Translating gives CASSSRQGLFTGELFF.

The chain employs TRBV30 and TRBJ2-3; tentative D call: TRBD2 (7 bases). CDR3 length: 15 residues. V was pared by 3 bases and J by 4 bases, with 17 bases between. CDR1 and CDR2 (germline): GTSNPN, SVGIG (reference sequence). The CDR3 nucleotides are TGTGCCTGGAGCCTACGGGGGGCGACATCAGATACGCAGTATTTT. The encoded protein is CAWSLRGATSDTQYF.

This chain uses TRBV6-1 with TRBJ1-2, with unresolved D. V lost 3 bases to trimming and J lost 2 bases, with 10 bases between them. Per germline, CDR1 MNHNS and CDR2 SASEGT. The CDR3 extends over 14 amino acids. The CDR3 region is CASSEGGWNYGYTF. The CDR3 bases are TGTGCCAGCAGTGAGGGAGGGTGGAACTATGGCTACACCTTC.

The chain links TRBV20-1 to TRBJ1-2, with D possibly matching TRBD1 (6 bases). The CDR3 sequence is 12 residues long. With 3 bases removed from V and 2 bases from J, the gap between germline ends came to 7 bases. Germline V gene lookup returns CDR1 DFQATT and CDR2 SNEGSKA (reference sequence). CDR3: CSASTGNYGYTF. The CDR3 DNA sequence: TGCAGTGCTAGTACAGGGAACTATGGCTACACCTTC.